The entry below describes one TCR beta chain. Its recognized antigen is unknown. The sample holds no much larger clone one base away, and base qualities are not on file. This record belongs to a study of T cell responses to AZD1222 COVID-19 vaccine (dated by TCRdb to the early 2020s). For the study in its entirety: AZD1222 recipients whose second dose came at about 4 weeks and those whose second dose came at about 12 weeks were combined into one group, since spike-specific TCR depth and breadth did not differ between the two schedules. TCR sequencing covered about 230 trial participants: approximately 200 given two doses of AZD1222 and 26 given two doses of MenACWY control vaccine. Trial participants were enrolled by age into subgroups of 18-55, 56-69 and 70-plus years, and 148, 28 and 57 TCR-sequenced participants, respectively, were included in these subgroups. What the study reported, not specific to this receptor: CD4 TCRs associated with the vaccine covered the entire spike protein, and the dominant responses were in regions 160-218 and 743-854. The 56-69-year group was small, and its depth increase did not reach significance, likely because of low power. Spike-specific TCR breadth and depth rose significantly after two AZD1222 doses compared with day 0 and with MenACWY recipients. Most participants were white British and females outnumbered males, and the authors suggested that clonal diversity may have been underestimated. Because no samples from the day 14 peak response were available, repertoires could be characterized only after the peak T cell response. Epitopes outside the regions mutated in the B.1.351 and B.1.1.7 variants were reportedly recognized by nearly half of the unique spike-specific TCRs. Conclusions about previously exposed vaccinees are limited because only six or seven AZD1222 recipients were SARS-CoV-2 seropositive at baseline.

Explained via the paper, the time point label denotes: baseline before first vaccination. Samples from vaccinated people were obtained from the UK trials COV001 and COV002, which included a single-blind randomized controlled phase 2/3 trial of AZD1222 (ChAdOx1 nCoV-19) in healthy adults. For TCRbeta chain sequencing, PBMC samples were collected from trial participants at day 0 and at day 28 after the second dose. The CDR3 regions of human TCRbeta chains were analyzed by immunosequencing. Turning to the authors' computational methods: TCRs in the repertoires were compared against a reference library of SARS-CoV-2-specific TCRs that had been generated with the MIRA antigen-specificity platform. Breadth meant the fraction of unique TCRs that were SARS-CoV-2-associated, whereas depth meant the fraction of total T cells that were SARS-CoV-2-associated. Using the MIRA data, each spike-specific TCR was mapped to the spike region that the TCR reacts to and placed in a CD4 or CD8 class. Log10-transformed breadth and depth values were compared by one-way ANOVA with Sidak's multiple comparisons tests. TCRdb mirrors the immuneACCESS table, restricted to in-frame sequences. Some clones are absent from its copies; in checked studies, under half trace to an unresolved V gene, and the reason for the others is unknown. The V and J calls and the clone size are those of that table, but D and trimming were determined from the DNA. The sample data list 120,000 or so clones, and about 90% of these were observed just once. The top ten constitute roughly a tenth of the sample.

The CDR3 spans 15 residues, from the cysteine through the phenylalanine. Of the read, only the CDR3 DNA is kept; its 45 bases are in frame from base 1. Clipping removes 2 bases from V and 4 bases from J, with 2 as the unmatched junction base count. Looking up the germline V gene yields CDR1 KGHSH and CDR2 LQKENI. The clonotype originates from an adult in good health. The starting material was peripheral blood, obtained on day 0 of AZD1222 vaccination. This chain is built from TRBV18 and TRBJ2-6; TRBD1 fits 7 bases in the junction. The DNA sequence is TGTGCCAGCTCACCAACAGGGGACGGGGCCAACGTCCTGACTTTC. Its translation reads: CASSPTGDGANVLTF.